The rows below give T cell receptor beta chains drawn from one sample of a study of cytomegalovirus exposure and HLA in healthy donors. Method: immunoSEQ multiplex PCR; TCRdb's copy keeps in-frame clones and lacks some. The repertoire holds around 90,000 clones, with roughly 67% as singletons. The sample taken for sequencing was PBMCs. These receptors all stem from a woman between 45 and 65 years old in good health and CMV-seropositive. The CDR3 runs from the conserved cysteine through the conserved F or W. The order of the fields is V gene, clone size, J gene, CDR3 length, D gene, CDR3 protein, CDR3 DNA. A D gene is named only where the DNA matches it firmly. Some rows mark clone size as missing; the rest say once, few, many or name a class of expanded clone.

v_call: TRBV7-9
clone_size: -
j_call: TRBJ2-7
cdr3_length: 14
d_call: -
cdr3_aa: CASSLDNSPAEQYF
cdr3_nt: TGTGCCAGCAGCTTAGACAACAGCCCAGCCGAGCAGTACTTC

v_call: TRBV5-1
clone_size: -
j_call: TRBJ2-5
cdr3_length: 14
d_call: TRBD2
cdr3_aa: CASSSPSGGETQYF
cdr3_nt: TGCGCCAGCAGCTCCCCCTCGGGAGGAGAGACCCAGTACTTC

v_call: TRBV7-7
clone_size: -
j_call: TRBJ2-5
cdr3_length: 13
d_call: -
cdr3_aa: CASSTDTQETQYF
cdr3_nt: TGTGCCAGCAGTACAGACACCCAAGAGACCCAGTACTTC

v_call: TRBV18
clone_size: -
j_call: TRBJ1-5
cdr3_length: 17
d_call: -
cdr3_aa: CATVNSTGPLCNQPQHF
cdr3_nt: TGTGCCACCGTCAACTCTACAGGTCCTCTTTGCAATCAGCCCCAGCATTTT

v_call: TRBV30
clone_size: -
j_call: TRBJ2-7
cdr3_length: 12
d_call: -
cdr3_aa: CAWSTSGVEQYF
cdr3_nt: TGTGCCTGGAGTACCTCCGGGGTCGAGCAGTACTTC

v_call: TRBV5-4
clone_size: -
j_call: TRBJ1-1
cdr3_length: 13
d_call: -
cdr3_aa: CASSLPTGTEAFF
cdr3_nt: TGTGCCAGCAGCTTGCCCACGGGCACTGAAGCTTTCTTT

v_call: TRBV7-9
clone_size: -
j_call: TRBJ1-1
cdr3_length: 12
d_call: -
cdr3_aa: CASSLSLNEAFF
cdr3_nt: TGTGCCAGCAGCTTAAGCCTTAATGAAGCTTTCTTT

v_call: TRBV28
clone_size: -
j_call: TRBJ2-7
cdr3_length: 11
d_call: -
cdr3_aa: CASSHYYEQYF
cdr3_nt: TGTGCCAGCAGCCACTACTACGAGCAGTACTTC

v_call: TRBV28
clone_size: few
j_call: TRBJ2-3
cdr3_length: 14
d_call: -
cdr3_aa: CASSLAGQPGAQYF
cdr3_nt: TGTGCCAGCAGTTTAGCGGGGCAGCCGGGGGCGCAGTATTTT

v_call: TRBV5-1
clone_size: -
j_call: TRBJ1-2
cdr3_length: 14
d_call: TRBD1
cdr3_aa: CASGRTGGHDGYTF
cdr3_nt: TGCGCCAGCGGGAGGACAGGGGGCCATGATGGCTACACCTTC

v_call: TRBV2
clone_size: -
j_call: TRBJ1-2
cdr3_length: 12
d_call: -
cdr3_aa: CASRTDVHGYTF
cdr3_nt: TGTGCCAGCAGGACAGATGTACATGGCTACACCTTC

v_call: TRBV5-4
clone_size: -
j_call: TRBJ2-1
cdr3_length: 15
d_call: TRBD2
cdr3_aa: CASSLGAGVNYEQFF
cdr3_nt: TGTGCCAGCAGCTTGGGAGCGGGGGTTAACTATGAGCAGTTCTTC

v_call: TRBV5-1
clone_size: -
j_call: TRBJ2-1
cdr3_length: 13
d_call: -
cdr3_aa: CASSLLDYNEQFF
cdr3_nt: TGCGCCAGCAGCTTACTAGACTACAATGAGCAGTTCTTC

v_call: TRBV29-1
clone_size: -
j_call: TRBJ2-5
cdr3_length: 12
d_call: -
cdr3_aa: CSVGASGETQYF
cdr3_nt: TGCAGCGTTGGAGCCAGCGGGGAGACCCAGTACTTC

v_call: TRBV2
clone_size: -
j_call: TRBJ2-7
cdr3_length: 14
d_call: -
cdr3_aa: CASSEQGSMYEQYF
cdr3_nt: TGTGCCAGCAGTGAACAGGGATCAATGTACGAGCAGTACTTC

v_call: TRBV28
clone_size: -
j_call: TRBJ1-2
cdr3_length: 15
d_call: TRBD1
cdr3_aa: CASSLSGQGATGYTF
cdr3_nt: TGTGCCAGCAGTTTATCGGGACAGGGGGCGACTGGCTACACCTTC

v_call: TRBV13
clone_size: few
j_call: TRBJ2-7
cdr3_length: 14
d_call: -
cdr3_aa: CASSYTRVSYEQYF
cdr3_nt: TGTGCCAGCAGTTACACCAGGGTCTCCTACGAGCAGTACTTC

v_call: TRBV6-5
clone_size: -
j_call: TRBJ2-7
cdr3_length: 13
d_call: -
cdr3_aa: CASSYADSYEQYF
cdr3_nt: TGTGCCAGCAGTTACGCCGACAGTTACGAGCAGTACTTC

v_call: TRBV18
clone_size: -
j_call: TRBJ2-7
cdr3_length: 15
d_call: TRBD1
cdr3_aa: CASSPPGQGAYEQYF
cdr3_nt: TGTGCCAGCTCACCTCCGGGACAGGGTGCCTACGAGCAGTACTTC

v_call: TRBV28
clone_size: few
j_call: TRBJ1-2
cdr3_length: 13
d_call: -
cdr3_aa: CASKVTAIYGYTF
cdr3_nt: TGTGCCAGCAAGGTAACAGCCATCTATGGCTACACCTTC

v_call: TRBV7-3
clone_size: -
j_call: TRBJ2-2
cdr3_length: 14
d_call: -
cdr3_aa: CASSLRGNTGELFF
cdr3_nt: TGTGCCAGCAGCCTCAGGGGGAACACCGGGGAGCTGTTTTTT

v_call: TRBV28
clone_size: -
j_call: TRBJ1-5
cdr3_length: 15
d_call: TRBD1
cdr3_aa: CASSLNDRGNQPQHF
cdr3_nt: TGTGCCAGCAGTTTGAACGACAGGGGCAATCAGCCCCAGCATTTT

v_call: TRBV19
clone_size: -
j_call: TRBJ1-1
cdr3_length: 15
d_call: TRBD1
cdr3_aa: CASSNSGTGGTEAFF
cdr3_nt: TGTGCCAGTAGTAACTCCGGGACAGGTGGTACTGAAGCTTTCTTT

v_call: TRBV6-6
clone_size: few
j_call: TRBJ1-4
cdr3_length: 14
d_call: TRBD1
cdr3_aa: CASSYKGASEKLFF
cdr3_nt: TGTGCCAGCAGTTACAAGGGGGCTAGTGAAAAACTGTTTTTT

v_call: TRBV4-2
clone_size: -
j_call: TRBJ2-2
cdr3_length: 16
d_call: -
cdr3_aa: CASSQGYGGQAGELFF
cdr3_nt: TGTGCCAGCAGCCAAGGGTACGGGGGGCAGGCCGGGGAGCTGTTTTTT

v_call: TRBV5-5
clone_size: -
j_call: TRBJ1-6
cdr3_length: 14
d_call: -
cdr3_aa: CASSWTPTDSPLHF
cdr3_nt: TGTGCCAGCAGCTGGACACCAACCGATTCACCCCTCCACTTT

v_call: TRBV7-2
clone_size: -
j_call: TRBJ2-1
cdr3_length: 15
d_call: TRBD1
cdr3_aa: CASIQRGGRYNEQFF
cdr3_nt: TGTGCCAGCATCCAACGAGGGGGCAGGTACAATGAGCAGTTCTTC

v_call: TRBV6-1
clone_size: few
j_call: TRBJ1-2
cdr3_length: 15
d_call: -
cdr3_aa: CASSEAEGGNYGYTF
cdr3_nt: TGTGCCAGCAGTGAAGCGGAGGGAGGGAACTATGGCTACACCTTC

v_call: TRBV7-9
clone_size: few
j_call: TRBJ1-6
cdr3_length: 14
d_call: -
cdr3_aa: CASSPVSSNSPLHF
cdr3_nt: TGTGCCAGCAGCCCCGTTTCTAGTAATTCACCCCTCCACTTT

v_call: TRBV20-1
clone_size: -
j_call: TRBJ1-1
cdr3_length: 9
d_call: -
cdr3_aa: CSASSRAFF
cdr3_nt: TGCAGTGCTAGTTCTAGAGCTTTCTTT

v_call: TRBV5-1
clone_size: -
j_call: TRBJ2-1
cdr3_length: 17
d_call: TRBD2
cdr3_aa: CASSSGLAGLFYNEQFF
cdr3_nt: TGCGCCAGCAGCTCCGGACTAGCGGGCCTTTTCTACAATGAGCAGTTCTTC

v_call: TRBV5-1
clone_size: -
j_call: TRBJ2-7
cdr3_length: 14
d_call: -
cdr3_aa: CASSLHSGTYEQYF
cdr3_nt: TGCGCCAGCAGCTTGCATTCAGGGACCTACGAGCAGTACTTC

v_call: TRBV6-1
clone_size: -
j_call: TRBJ2-5
cdr3_length: 15
d_call: TRBD1
cdr3_aa: CASSDGTGFMETQYF
cdr3_nt: TGTGCCAGCAGTGATGGGACAGGGTTTATGGAGACCCAGTACTTC

v_call: TRBV13
clone_size: -
j_call: TRBJ2-4
cdr3_length: 15
d_call: -
cdr3_aa: CASSLGIGDGDIQYF
cdr3_nt: TGTGCCAGCAGCTTAGGAATAGGGGATGGGGACATTCAGTACTTC

v_call: TRBV28
clone_size: -
j_call: TRBJ1-5
cdr3_length: 17
d_call: TRBD1
cdr3_aa: CASSLSGGDDSNQPQHF
cdr3_nt: TGTGCCAGCAGTTTATCAGGGGGTGATGATAGCAATCAGCCCCAGCATTTT

v_call: TRBV15
clone_size: -
j_call: TRBJ1-1
cdr3_length: 13
d_call: -
cdr3_aa: CATSSRRDTEAFF
cdr3_nt: TGTGCCACCAGCAGCCGTCGGGACACTGAAGCTTTCTTT

v_call: TRBV5-4
clone_size: -
j_call: TRBJ2-5
cdr3_length: 12
d_call: -
cdr3_aa: CASSTNTETQYF
cdr3_nt: TGTGCCAGCAGCACAAATACAGAGACCCAGTACTTC

v_call: TRBV28
clone_size: once
j_call: TRBJ1-6
cdr3_length: 12
d_call: -
cdr3_aa: CASGLNNSPLHF
cdr3_nt: TGTGCCAGCGGACTGAATAATTCACCCCTCCACTTT

v_call: TRBV9
clone_size: -
j_call: TRBJ2-7
cdr3_length: 13
d_call: -
cdr3_aa: CASSPSRVDEQYF
cdr3_nt: TGTGCCAGCAGCCCCTCCCGAGTCGACGAGCAGTACTTC

v_call: TRBV9
clone_size: -
j_call: TRBJ2-2
cdr3_length: 14
d_call: -
cdr3_aa: CASSEAMNTGELFF
cdr3_nt: TGTGCCAGCAGCGAAGCGATGAACACCGGGGAGCTGTTTTTT